One and the same sample provided the 27 T cell receptor beta chains below, sequenced in a study of T cell changes during pregnancy in multiple sclerosis. Produced via immunoSEQ multiplex PCR; TCRdb's table is partial and in-frame only. The sample yields roughly 100,000 clones, roughly 90% seen once. Sequences were derived from peripheral blood, sampled after pregnancy. The receptors originated from a female donor with multiple sclerosis, enrolled in a pregnancy study.

The V call is TRBV19, the J call TRBJ1-5, with 9 bases that match TRBD1. CDR1 is LNHDA, CDR2 SQIVND, per germline (reference sequence). The CDR3 totals 14 residues. With V trimmed by 5 bases and J by 5 bases, 4 bases remained unmatched. In DNA form, the CDR3 reads TGTGCCAGTAGTGTGGACAGGGGAGATCAGCCCCAGCATTTT. Translated, it gives CASSVDRGDQPQHF.

This clone was picked up one time. This chain joins TRBV15 and TRBJ2-7, with 8 bases identical to TRBD2. The V and J ends lost 0 bases and 2 bases, in that order; junction bases with no gene match: 0. The CDR3 loop spans 14 amino acids. Germline V gene data show CDR1 as LNHNV and CDR2 as YYDKDF (reference sequence). CDR3 loop: CATSRDSGTYEQYF. DNA of the CDR3: TGTGCCACCAGCAGAGATAGCGGGACCTACGAGCAGTACTTC.

This chain uses TRBV5-1 with TRBJ1-4; D perhaps matches TRBD1 (5 bases). Between the trimmed V and J ends, which lost 4 bases and 0 bases, there was a span of 10 bases. The CDR3 length is 15 residues. The germline CDR1 and CDR2 sequences are SGHRS and YFSETQ. The CDR3 here is CASSLWGATNEKLFF. DNA of the CDR3: TGCGCCAGCAGCCTCTGGGGCGCAACTAATGAAAAACTGTTTTTT.

The gene calls are TRBV19 and TRBJ1-4; possibly TRBD1 for D (6 bases). V was clipped by 3 bases and J by 0 bases, with 11 bases between them. The CDR3 is 16 amino acids. In germline, CDR1 is LNHDA, CDR2 SQIVND (reference sequence). The CDR3 DNA reads TGTGCCAGTAGTATCGGAAAGGGGGCAACTAATGAAAAACTGTTTTTT. Encoded protein: CASSIGKGATNEKLFF.

This chain connects TRBV2 to TRBJ2-2, with TRBD2 as a possible D gene (5 bases). Germline CDR1 and CDR2: SNHLY and FYNNEI. The CDR3 sequence is 13 residues long. Trimming pared 8 bases from V and 5 bases from J, leaving 12 bases between. Here the CDR3 DNA reads TGTGCCAGCCGGGGTACGGGAACCGGGGAGCTGTTTTTT. Translating it yields CASRGTGTGELFF.

The V call is TRBV11-2, the J call TRBJ1-1, with D unresolved. With 1 base removed from V and 1 base from J, the gap between germline ends came to 7 bases. The germline V gene has CDR1 SGHAT and CDR2 FQNNGV. The CDR3 runs to 14 residues. CDR3 in amino acids: CASSLVGRNTEAFF. The CDR3 DNA sequence: TGTGCCAGCAGCTTAGTTGGGAGGAACACTGAAGCTTTCTTT.

This clone has a single count. The gene calls are TRBV28 and TRBJ2-5; TRBD2 aligns across 8 bases. CDR3 length equals 15 residues. J lost 1 base, V lost 6 bases, and 7 bases had no gene match. Germline V lookup: CDR1 MDHEN, CDR2 SYDVKM. For the CDR3, the DNA is TGTGCCAGCAGCAACTTTGGGACTAGCCAAGAGACCCAGTACTTC. Its translation is CASSNFGTSQETQYF.

The chain uses TRBV18 and TRBJ1-2; a possible D gene is TRBD1 (5 bases). V was trimmed by 3 bases and J by 2 bases, leaving 7 bases between them. The CDR3 extends over 13 amino acids. CDR1 and CDR2 (germline): KGHSH, LQKENI. The CDR3 protein is CASSPPGNYGYTF. The CDR3 region has the DNA TGTGCCAGCTCACCCCCAGGGAACTATGGCTACACCTTC.

This clone has a single count. This chain joins TRBV30 and TRBJ1-4; D ambiguous. Germline CDR1 and CDR2: GTSNPN and SVGIG (reference sequence). The germline V and J ends were trimmed by 5 bases and 6 bases, with 13 bases remaining between them. The CDR3 has 13 residues. CDR3 in amino acids: CAWRRSEDEKLFF. In DNA form, the CDR3 reads TGTGCCTGGCGGAGGTCTGAAGATGAAAAACTGTTTTTT.

CDR3 coding DNA: TGCGCCAGCAGCTTGAGGGGCGGGGCAGATACGCAGTATTTT. Protein sequence: CASSLRGGADTQYF. The V and J genes are TRBV5-1 and TRBJ2-3; tentatively, D is TRBD2 (6 bases). The CDR3 is 14 residues long. The V end was cut by 1 base, the J end by 4 bases, with 10 bases between. Germline CDR1 and CDR2: SGHRS and YFSETQ.

The chain employs TRBV9 and TRBJ1-6, with D perhaps matching TRBD1 (6 bases). With 2 bases removed from V and 6 bases from J, the gap between germline ends came to 18 bases. The CDR3 contains 17 residues. The germline V gene has CDR1 SGDLS and CDR2 YYNGEE. CDR3 sequence reads: CASSVKDSPLFNSPLHF. The DNA for the CDR3 is TGTGCCAGCAGCGTGAAGGACAGTCCCCTTTTTAATTCACCCCTCCACTTT.

The chain employs TRBV6-5 and TRBJ1-4; D unresolved. The CDR3 is 15 amino acids. Germline lookup yields CDR1 MNHEY and CDR2 SVGAGI. Trimming took 1 base from V and 7 from J, leaving 13 bases between them. CDR3 sequence: CASSYFRDTVEKLFF. The CDR3, as DNA: TGTGCCAGCAGTTACTTCCGTGACACTGTTGAAAAACTGTTTTTT.

V and J are TRBV19 and TRBJ2-4; D is undetermined. The V and J ends lost 0 bases and 1 base respectively, with 13 bases between them. The CDR3 is 17 residues long. Germline values: CDR1 LNHDA, CDR2 SQIVND (reference sequence). CDR3 DNA: TGTGCCAGTAGTATAGATCTCGGGTCTTTGGCCAAAAACATTCAGTACTTC. This translates into CASSIDLGSLAKNIQYF.

This clone came up a few times. This chain links TRBV19 with TRBJ1-1, with TRBD1 identical over 7 bases. CDR1 LNHDA and CDR2 SQIVND come from the germline V gene (reference sequence). The CDR3 totals 15 residues. V shed 3 bases and J 0 bases; nucleotides not matched to a gene: 4. The CDR3 is CASSIGTGVNTEAFF. CDR3 DNA: TGTGCCAGTAGTATCGGTACAGGGGTGAACACTGAAGCTTTCTTT.

CDR3 sequence: CASTRAGGDEQYF. As DNA, the CDR3 is TGTGCCAGCACGCGGGCAGGGGGCGACGAGCAGTACTTC. The gene calls are TRBV7-8 and TRBJ2-7, with 8 bases fitting TRBD1. The J segment lost 5 bases and the V segment lost 7 bases, leaving 7 bases of the junction unmatched. This CDR3 contains 13 residues. CDR1 is SGHVS and CDR2 is FQNEAQ in the germline V gene.

This clone was seen a single time. The J gene is TRBJ2-3, the V gene TRBV5-1; possibly TRBD2 for D (5 bases). Trimming stripped 3 bases from V and 4 bases from J, with 9 bases between. Germline assignment: CDR1 SGHRS and CDR2 YFSETQ. This CDR3 spans 13 amino acids. CDR3 DNA: TGCGCCAGCAGCTCGATTAGCGCAGATACGCAGTATTTT. Residues: CASSSISADTQYF.

V is TRBV4-1 and J is TRBJ2-7; unclear D gene. Trimming stripped 5 bases from V and 3 bases from J, with 11 bases between. CDR3 length: 13 residues. CDR1 MGHRA and CDR2 YSYEKL come from the germline V gene. CDR3 in DNA: TGCGCCAGCAGCGCCTCTAGAGGCTACGAGCAGTACTTC. Encoded protein: CASSASRGYEQYF.

This chain joins TRBV2 and TRBJ1-6; no firm D call. The CDR3 is 13 amino acids. CDR1 and CDR2 from the germline V gene are SNHLY and FYNNEI. Trimming left V 4 bases short and J 7 bases short, with 8 bases between. The CDR3 sequence is CASSGGRNSPLHF. CDR3 nucleotide sequence: TGTGCCAGCAGTGGTGGGCGCAATTCACCCCTCCACTTT.

The chain uses TRBV28 and TRBJ1-5; TRBD1 agrees at 7 bases. The CDR3 sequence is 16 residues long. CDR1 and CDR2 (germline): MDHEN, SYDVKM. The ends lost 8 bases at V and 2 bases at J; junction bases unmatched: 12. CDR3 loop: CASFGRGQRGNQPQHF. CDR3 DNA sequence: TGTGCCAGCTTCGGAAGGGGGCAACGTGGCAATCAGCCCCAGCATTTT.

The chain uses TRBV5-8 and TRBJ1-6, with 10 bases aligning to TRBD1. V dropped 4 bases and J dropped 0; count of bases not matched to a gene: 4. This CDR3 contains 17 residues. The germline gives CDR1 SGHTS, CDR2 YDEGEE. CDR3 sequence reads: CASSLGQGSSYNSPLHF. The CDR3 DNA reads TGTGCCAGCAGCCTGGGACAGGGGAGCTCCTATAATTCACCCCTCCACTTT.

The chain carries TRBV7-3 and TRBJ2-1, with 10 bases aligning to TRBD2. The V segment lost 5 bases and the J segment 0 bases; nucleotides outside the gene matches: 4. This CDR3 has 16 residues. Per germline, CDR1 SGHTA and CDR2 FQGTGA. DNA of the CDR3: TGTGCCAGCAGCCTCATAGCGGGGGGCTCCTACAATGAGCAGTTCTTC. Its translation is CASSLIAGGSYNEQFF.

The chain links TRBV4-1 to TRBJ2-7; 7 bases fit TRBD1. The CDR3 runs 14 residues. The ends lost 0 bases at V and 5 bases at J; junction bases unmatched: 4. Germline CDR1 MGHRA, CDR2 YSYEKL. CDR3 residues: CASSQEQGFDEQYF. The CDR3 DNA reads TGCGCCAGCAGCCAAGAACAGGGGTTCGACGAGCAGTACTTC.

The chain links TRBV12-2 to TRBJ1-2; the table gives TRBD1 as D, unverified against the DNA. TRBV12-2 is labeled a pseudogene. The CDR3 extends over 15 amino acids. Here the CDR3 reads CASRSDREANYGYTF. As DNA, the CDR3 is TGTGCAAGTCGCTCCGACAGGGAGGCGAACTATGGCTACACCTTC.

This clone showed up just once. The chain recombines TRBV18 with TRBJ2-1, with TRBD2 identical over 11 bases. Germline assignment: CDR1 KGHSH and CDR2 LQKENI. CDR3 length equals 15 residues. Unmatched junction bases numbered 5, after V lost 2 bases and J lost 8 bases. The CDR3 sequence is CASSPASGGSDEQFF. The CDR3 DNA follows: TGTGCCAGCTCACCAGCTAGCGGGGGGAGTGATGAGCAGTTCTTC.

The chain couples TRBV19 to TRBJ2-7; D is perhaps TRBD1 (5 bases). The CDR3 has 14 amino acids. Trimming pared 2 bases from V and 0 bases from J, leaving 8 bases between. Germline CDR1 and CDR2: LNHDA and SQIVND (reference sequence). The CDR3 sequence is CASSIIGASYEQYF. DNA of the CDR3: TGTGCCAGTAGTATAATAGGGGCCTCCTACGAGCAGTACTTC.

V gene TRBV5-4 combines with J gene TRBJ2-1; maybe TRBD1 (5 bases). Germline V CDR1 and CDR2: SGHNT, YYREEE (reference sequence). The germline V and J ends were trimmed by 0 bases and 4 bases, with 11 bases remaining between them. The CDR3 has 15 residues. The CDR3 DNA follows: TGTGCCAGCAGCTTGGTTGGCAGACAGTACAATGAGCAGTTCTTC. Its protein product is CASSLVGRQYNEQFF. The entire variable domain, with the rest obtained from reference TRBV5-4 and TRBJ2-1, is as follows: ETGVTQSPTHLIKTRGQQVTLRCSSQSGHNTVSWYQQALGQGPQFIFQYYREEENGRGNFPPRFSGLQFPNYSSELNVNALELDDSALYLCASSLVGRQYNEQFFGPGTRLTVL.

The chain recombines TRBV30 with TRBJ1-2; 7 bases are a match to TRBD1. The CDR3 length is 12 residues. The germline gives CDR1 GTSNPN, CDR2 SVGIG (reference sequence). Germline trimming cut 7 bases from V and 4 bases from J; bases unmatched to any gene: 6. CDR3 in amino acids: CASSTGLYGYTF. CDR3 in DNA: TGTGCCTCTTCGACAGGGCTCTATGGCTACACCTTC.